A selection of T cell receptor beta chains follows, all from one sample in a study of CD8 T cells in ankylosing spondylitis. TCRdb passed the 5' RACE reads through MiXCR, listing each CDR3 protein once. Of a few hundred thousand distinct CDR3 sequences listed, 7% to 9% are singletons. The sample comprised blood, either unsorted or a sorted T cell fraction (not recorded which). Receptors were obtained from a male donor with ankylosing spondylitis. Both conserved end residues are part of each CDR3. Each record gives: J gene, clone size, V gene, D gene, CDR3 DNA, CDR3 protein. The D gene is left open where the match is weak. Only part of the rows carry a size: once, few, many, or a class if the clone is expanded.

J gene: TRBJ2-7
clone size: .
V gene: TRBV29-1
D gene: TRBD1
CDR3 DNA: TGCAGCGTTTATCAGACCGGGACAGGGAGCTCCTACGAGCAGTACTTC
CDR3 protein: CSVYQTGTGSSYEQYF

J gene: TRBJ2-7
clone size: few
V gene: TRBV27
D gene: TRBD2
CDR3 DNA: TGTGCCAGCAGTGGGACTAGCGGGAACTACGAGCAGTACTTC
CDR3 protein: CASSGTSGNYEQYF

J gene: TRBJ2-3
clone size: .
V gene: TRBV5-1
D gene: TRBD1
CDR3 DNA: TGCGCCAGCAGCTGGGGACAGGACGCAGATACGCAGTATTTT
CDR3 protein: CASSWGQDADTQYF

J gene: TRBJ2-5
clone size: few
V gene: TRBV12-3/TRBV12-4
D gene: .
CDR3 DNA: TGTGCCAGCAATATGGGGGACACGTACCAAGAGACCCAGTACTTC
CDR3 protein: CASNMGDTYQETQYF

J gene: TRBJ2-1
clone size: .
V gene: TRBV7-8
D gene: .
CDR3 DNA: TGTGCCAGCGGGTATAGCGCTTACAATGAGCAGTTCTTC
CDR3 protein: CASGYSAYNEQFF

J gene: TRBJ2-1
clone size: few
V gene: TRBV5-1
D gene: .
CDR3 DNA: TGCGCCAGCAGCCTACAGGGGACTAGGAACTACAATGAGCAGTTCTTC
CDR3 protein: CASSLQGTRNYNEQFF

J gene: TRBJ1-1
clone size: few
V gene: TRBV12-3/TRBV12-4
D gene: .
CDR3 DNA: TGTGCCACCACTGTCGGTGTCGCTGAAGCTTTCTTT
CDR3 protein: CATTVGVAEAFF

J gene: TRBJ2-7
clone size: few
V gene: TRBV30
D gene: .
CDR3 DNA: TGTGCCTGGAGTTTCGGGGGCTGGGAGCAGTACTTC
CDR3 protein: CAWSFGGWEQYF

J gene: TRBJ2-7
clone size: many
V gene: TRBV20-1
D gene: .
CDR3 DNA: TGCAGTGCTAGGCCTAGATCCTACGAGCAGTACTTC
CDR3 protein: CSARPRSYEQYF

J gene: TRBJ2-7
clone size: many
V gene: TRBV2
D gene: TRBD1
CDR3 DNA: TGTGCCAGCAGAGGCGACAGGGAATCCTACGAGCAGTACTTC
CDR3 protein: CASRGDRESYEQYF

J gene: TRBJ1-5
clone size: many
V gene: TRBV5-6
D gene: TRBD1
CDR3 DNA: TGTGCCAGCAGCAGCATTGGACAGGGACGTCAGCCCCAGCATTTT
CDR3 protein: CASSSIGQGRQPQHF

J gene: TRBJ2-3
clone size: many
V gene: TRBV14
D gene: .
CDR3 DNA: TGTGCCAGCAGCTCCCGACTAGGACCTAGCACAGATACGCAGTATTTT
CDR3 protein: CASSSRLGPSTDTQYF

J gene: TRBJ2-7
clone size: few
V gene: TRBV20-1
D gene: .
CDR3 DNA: TGCAGTGCCATATCATCCGAGGCAGGGCGGGGAGGTCGCGAGCAGTACTTC
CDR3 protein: CSAISSEAGRGGREQYF

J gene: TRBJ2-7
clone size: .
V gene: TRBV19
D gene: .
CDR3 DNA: TGTGCCAGTAGTCGGAAGGGCAGCTCCTACGAGCAGTACTTC
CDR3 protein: CASSRKGSSYEQYF

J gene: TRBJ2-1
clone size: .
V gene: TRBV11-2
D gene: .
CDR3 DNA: TGTGCCAGCAGCTTTACGCAGAACAATGAGCAGTTCTTC
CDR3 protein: CASSFTQNNEQFF

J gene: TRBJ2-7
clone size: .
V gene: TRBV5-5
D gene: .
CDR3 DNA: TGTGCCAGCACCCTCCCGGGACTTTTATACGAGCAGTACTTC
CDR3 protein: CASTLPGLLYEQYF

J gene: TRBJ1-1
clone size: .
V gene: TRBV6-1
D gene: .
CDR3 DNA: TGTGCCAGCCCAGGGACTGGGTTCGGCACTGAAGCTTTCTTT
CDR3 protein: CASPGTGFGTEAFF

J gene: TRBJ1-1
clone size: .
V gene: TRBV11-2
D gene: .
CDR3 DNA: TGTGCCAGCAGCTTTCTTGGGGCCACTGAAGCTTTCTTT
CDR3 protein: CASSFLGATEAFF

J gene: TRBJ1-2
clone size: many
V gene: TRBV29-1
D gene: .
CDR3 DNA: TGCAGCGTTGAACCCCCAGGGTTCTATGGCTACACCTTC
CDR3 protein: CSVEPPGFYGYTF

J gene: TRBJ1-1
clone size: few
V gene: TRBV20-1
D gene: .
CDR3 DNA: TGCAGTGCTGGCGGTTGGAGTTCCTCTGAAGCTTTCTTT
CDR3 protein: CSAGGWSSSEAFF

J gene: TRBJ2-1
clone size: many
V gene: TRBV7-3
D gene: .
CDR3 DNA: TGTGCCAGCAGCTTATCCGGACAGCGTTTCGATGAGCAGTTCTTC
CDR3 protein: CASSLSGQRFDEQFF

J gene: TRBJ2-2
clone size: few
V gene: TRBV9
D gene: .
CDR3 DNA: TGTGCCAGCAGCGTAGCCCTCATAGGCCCGGGGACCGGGGAGCTGTTTTTT
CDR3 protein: CASSVALIGPGTGELFF

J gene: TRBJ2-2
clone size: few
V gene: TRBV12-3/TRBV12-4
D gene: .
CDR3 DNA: TGTGCCAGCAGTTTAGCAAGCGCGGGGTACACCGGGGAGCTGTTTTTT
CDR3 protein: CASSLASAGYTGELFF

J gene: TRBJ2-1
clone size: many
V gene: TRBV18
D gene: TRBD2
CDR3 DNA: TGTGCCAGCTCACCGGCGACTAGCGGGAGGGCAAACAATGAGCAGTTCTTC
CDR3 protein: CASSPATSGRANNEQFF

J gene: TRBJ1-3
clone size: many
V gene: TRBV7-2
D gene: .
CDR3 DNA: TGTGCCAGCAGCCCATCAGTAAGGGGCTCTGGAAACACCATATATTTT
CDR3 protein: CASSPSVRGSGNTIYF

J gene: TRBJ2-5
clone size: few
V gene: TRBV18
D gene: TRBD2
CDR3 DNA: TGTGCCAGCTCACCAGAACTAGCGGGAGTAGAGACCCAGTACTTC
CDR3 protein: CASSPELAGVETQYF

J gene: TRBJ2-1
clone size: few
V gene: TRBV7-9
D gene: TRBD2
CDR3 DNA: TGTGCCAGCAGCTGGGGGGCTAGCGGGAATGAGCAGTTCTTC
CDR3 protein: CASSWGASGNEQFF

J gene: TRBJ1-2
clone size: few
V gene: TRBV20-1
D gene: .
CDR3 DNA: TGCAGTGCCCGGTTCGGCGGCACAGCGTATGGCTACACCTTC
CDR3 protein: CSARFGGTAYGYTF

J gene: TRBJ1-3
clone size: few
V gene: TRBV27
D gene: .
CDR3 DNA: TGTGCCAGCAGTTTAAGAGACTCTGGAAACACCATATATTTT
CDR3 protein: CASSLRDSGNTIYF